This TCR beta chain was sequenced during a study of T cells in Graves' hyperthyroidism and ophthalmopathy. Study as a whole: The authors collected peripheral blood at initial diagnosis, before any treatment.

The germline V and J ends were trimmed by 5 bases and 5 bases, with 19 bases remaining between them. The germline V gene encodes CDR1 SGHTA and CDR2 FQGNSA. CDR3 length: 15 amino acids. From RNA transcripts, TCR beta CDR3 regions were amplified. RT-PCR in the first round (using the HTBI primer set) targeted the TCR CDR3. From the multiplex PCR reads, TCRdb called clonotypes with MiXCR, one entry per CDR3 protein. Of 550,000 to 650,000 distinct CDR3 sequences listed, approximately 14% are singletons. Study results and caveats: Most expanded thyroid clonotypes above 0.001 recurred in blood.

At least ten counts were recorded for this clonotype. As yet, its antigen is unknown. The material sequenced was blood. The receptor's source is a woman aged 40 to 55 with Graves' hyperthyroidism. V and J are TRBV7-2 and TRBJ2-7; D is perhaps TRBD2 (6 bases). CDR3 nucleotide sequence: TGTGCCAGCAGCCCGGGACTCGTACGGTCCCACGAGCAGTACTTC. It specifies CASSPGLVRSHEQYF.